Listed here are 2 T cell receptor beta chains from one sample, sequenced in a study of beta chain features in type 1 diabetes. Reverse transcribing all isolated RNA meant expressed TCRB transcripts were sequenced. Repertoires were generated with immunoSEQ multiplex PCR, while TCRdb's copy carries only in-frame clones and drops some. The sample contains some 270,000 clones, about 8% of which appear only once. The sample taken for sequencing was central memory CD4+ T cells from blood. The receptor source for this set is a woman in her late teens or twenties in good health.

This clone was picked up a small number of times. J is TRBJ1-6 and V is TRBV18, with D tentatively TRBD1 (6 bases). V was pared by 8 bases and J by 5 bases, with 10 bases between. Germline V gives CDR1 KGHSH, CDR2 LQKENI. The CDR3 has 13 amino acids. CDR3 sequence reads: CASRDTHNSPLHF. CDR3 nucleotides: TGTGCCAGCCGGGACACGCATAATTCACCCCTCCACTTT.

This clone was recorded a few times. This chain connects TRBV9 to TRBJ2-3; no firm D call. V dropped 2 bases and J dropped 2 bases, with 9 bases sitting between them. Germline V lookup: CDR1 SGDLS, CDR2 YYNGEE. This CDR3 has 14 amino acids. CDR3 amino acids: CASSVDQTTDTQYF. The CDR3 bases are TGTGCCAGCAGCGTCGACCAGACCACAGATACGCAGTATTTT.